This entry describes one TCR beta chain. Described time point: sample taken at primary tumor resection. No cells were sorted before sequencing. The whole RNA sequenced was extracted from tumor, nontumor lung or frozen PBMC. Each CDR3 protein is one row after TCRdb ran MiXCR on the 5' RACE reads. The table includes tens of thousands of distinct CDR3 sequences, around 9% detected once. This entry comes from a study of spatial heterogeneity in lung cancer. This receptor was obtained from a male donor with early-stage non-small cell lung cancer. The material was PBMCs, obtained at surgery.

DNA for the CDR3: TGTGCCAGCTGCCCATCCGGCTCAGATACGCAGTATTTT. Translating it yields CASCPSGSDTQYF. The chain combines TRBV21-1 with TRBJ2-3. TRBV21-1 is a documented pseudogene. The CDR3 length is 13 residues.